This is a list of T cell receptor beta chains from one sample in a study of T cells of healthy individuals. In TCRdb, the 5' RACE reads were re-called with MiXCR into one record per CDR3 protein. This sample carries under 70,000 distinct CDR3 sequences, about 14% of them seen once, and the ten largest clones take 15% to 20%. These receptor sequences come from a human donor in good health. Both conserved end residues are part of each CDR3. The D gene is left open where the match is weak. Clone size is shown for a subset of rows, as once, few, many or a class of expanded clone.

V: TRBV7-2
D: -
size: -
J: TRBJ2-1
CDR3: CASSTPRGGFYNEQFF
DNA: TGTGCCAGCAGCACCCCCAGGGGTGGGTTTTACAATGAGCAGTTCTTC

V: TRBV21-1
D: -
size: -
J: TRBJ2-7
CDR3: CASTRITGATSSYEQYF
DNA: TGTGCCAGCACCCGCATCACAGGGGCCACCAGCTCCTACGAGCAGTACTTC

V: TRBV20-1
D: -
size: -
J: TRBJ2-3
CDR3: CSARVWEEAQYF
DNA: TGCAGTGCTAGAGTATGGGAGGAAGCGCAGTATTTT

V: TRBV15
D: -
size: -
J: TRBJ2-2
CDR3: CATSWNTGELFF
DNA: TGTGCCACCAGCTGGAACACCGGGGAGCTGTTTTTT

V: TRBV2
D: TRBD1
size: -
J: TRBJ1-1
CDR3: CASSGRDRVRSTEAFF
DNA: TGTGCCAGCAGTGGCCGGGACAGGGTAAGAAGCACTGAAGCTTTCTTT

V: TRBV6-2/TRBV6-3
D: TRBD2
size: many
J: TRBJ2-1
CDR3: CASRILAASSYNEQFF
DNA: TGTGCCAGCAGAATACTAGCGGCCAGCTCCTACAATGAGCAGTTCTTC

V: TRBV5-1
D: -
size: -
J: TRBJ2-7
CDR3: CASSLAGNSKYF
DNA: TGCGCCAGCAGCTTGGCCGGGAATAGCAAGTACTTC

V: TRBV6-2/TRBV6-3
D: TRBD2
size: few
J: TRBJ2-3
CDR3: CASSSPIGLAGTDTQYF
DNA: TGTGCCAGCAGTTCCCCAATTGGACTAGCGGGGACAGATACGCAGTATTTT

V: TRBV5-1
D: TRBD1
size: few
J: TRBJ1-1
CDR3: CASSLEDRDTEAFF
DNA: TGCGCCAGCAGCTTGGAGGACAGGGACACTGAAGCTTTCTTT

V: TRBV20-1
D: -
size: many
J: TRBJ2-3
CDR3: CSARDRGGGISTDTQYF
DNA: TGCAGTGCTAGAGATAGAGGGGGCGGGATTTCAACAGATACGCAGTATTTT

V: TRBV5-5
D: -
size: -
J: TRBJ1-2
CDR3: CASSFGGRIDGYTF
DNA: TGTGCCAGCAGCTTTGGAGGTCGTATAGATGGCTACACCTTC

V: TRBV24-1
D: -
size: many
J: TRBJ1-4
CDR3: CATSEGGQRGTNEKLFF
DNA: TGTGCCACCAGTGAGGGCGGACAGAGGGGGACTAATGAAAAACTGTTTTTT

V: TRBV11-1
D: TRBD1
size: many
J: TRBJ2-5
CDR3: CASSLQKTGGAKETQYF
DNA: TGTGCCAGCAGCTTACAGAAGACAGGGGGCGCGAAGGAGACCCAGTACTTC

V: TRBV11-2
D: -
size: many
J: TRBJ1-2
CDR3: CASSNTQGGIGYTF
DNA: TGTGCCAGCAGCAATACACAGGGAGGTATAGGCTACACCTTC

V: TRBV2
D: -
size: -
J: TRBJ1-4
CDR3: CASSGLTNEKLFF
DNA: TGTGCCAGCAGTGGGCTTACTAATGAAAAACTGTTTTTT

V: TRBV12-3/TRBV12-4
D: -
size: many
J: TRBJ1-1
CDR3: CASSLSGGGAEAFF
DNA: TGTGCCAGCAGTTTATCCGGCGGAGGTGCTGAAGCTTTCTTT

V: TRBV19
D: -
size: few
J: TRBJ1-1
CDR3: CASSPLSGMNTEAFF
DNA: TGTGCCAGTAGTCCCTTGTCGGGTATGAACACTGAAGCTTTCTTT

V: TRBV5-1
D: TRBD1
size: -
J: TRBJ2-7
CDR3: CASSFKGQGSYEQYF
DNA: TGCGCCAGCAGCTTCAAAGGACAGGGGTCCTACGAGCAGTACTTC

V: TRBV5-1
D: -
size: many
J: TRBJ2-3
CDR3: CASSAVYEGQYF
DNA: TGCGCCAGCAGCGCCGTCTACGAAGGGCAGTATTTT